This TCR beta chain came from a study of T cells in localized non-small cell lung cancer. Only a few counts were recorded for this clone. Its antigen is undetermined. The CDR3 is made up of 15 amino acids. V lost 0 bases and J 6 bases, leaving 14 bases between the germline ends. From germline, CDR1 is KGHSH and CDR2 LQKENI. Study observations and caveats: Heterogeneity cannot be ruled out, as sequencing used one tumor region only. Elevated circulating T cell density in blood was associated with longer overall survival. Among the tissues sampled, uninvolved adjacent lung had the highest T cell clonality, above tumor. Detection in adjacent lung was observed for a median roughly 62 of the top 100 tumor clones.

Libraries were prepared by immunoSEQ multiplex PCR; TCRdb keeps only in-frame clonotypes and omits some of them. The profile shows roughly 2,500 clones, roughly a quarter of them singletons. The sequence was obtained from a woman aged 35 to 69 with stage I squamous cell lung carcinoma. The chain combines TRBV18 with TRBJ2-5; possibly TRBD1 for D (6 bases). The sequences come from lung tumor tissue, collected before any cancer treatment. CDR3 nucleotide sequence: TGTGCCAGCTCACCACCGGGGGCAGGGATGAAGACCCAGTACTTC. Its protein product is CASSPPGAGMKTQYF.